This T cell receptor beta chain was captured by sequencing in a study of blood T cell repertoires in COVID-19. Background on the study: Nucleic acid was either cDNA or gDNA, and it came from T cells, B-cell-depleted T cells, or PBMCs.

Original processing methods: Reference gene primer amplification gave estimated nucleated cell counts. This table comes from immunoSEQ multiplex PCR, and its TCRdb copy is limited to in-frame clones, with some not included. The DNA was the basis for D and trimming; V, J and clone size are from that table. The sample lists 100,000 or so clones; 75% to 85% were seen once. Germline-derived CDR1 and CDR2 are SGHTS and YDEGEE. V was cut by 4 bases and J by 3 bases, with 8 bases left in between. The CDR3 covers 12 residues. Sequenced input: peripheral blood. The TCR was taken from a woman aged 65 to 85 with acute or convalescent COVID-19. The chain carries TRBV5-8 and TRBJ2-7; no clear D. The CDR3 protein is CASSLDGYEQYF. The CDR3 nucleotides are TGTGCCAGCAGCCTGGACGGCTACGAGCAGTACTTC.